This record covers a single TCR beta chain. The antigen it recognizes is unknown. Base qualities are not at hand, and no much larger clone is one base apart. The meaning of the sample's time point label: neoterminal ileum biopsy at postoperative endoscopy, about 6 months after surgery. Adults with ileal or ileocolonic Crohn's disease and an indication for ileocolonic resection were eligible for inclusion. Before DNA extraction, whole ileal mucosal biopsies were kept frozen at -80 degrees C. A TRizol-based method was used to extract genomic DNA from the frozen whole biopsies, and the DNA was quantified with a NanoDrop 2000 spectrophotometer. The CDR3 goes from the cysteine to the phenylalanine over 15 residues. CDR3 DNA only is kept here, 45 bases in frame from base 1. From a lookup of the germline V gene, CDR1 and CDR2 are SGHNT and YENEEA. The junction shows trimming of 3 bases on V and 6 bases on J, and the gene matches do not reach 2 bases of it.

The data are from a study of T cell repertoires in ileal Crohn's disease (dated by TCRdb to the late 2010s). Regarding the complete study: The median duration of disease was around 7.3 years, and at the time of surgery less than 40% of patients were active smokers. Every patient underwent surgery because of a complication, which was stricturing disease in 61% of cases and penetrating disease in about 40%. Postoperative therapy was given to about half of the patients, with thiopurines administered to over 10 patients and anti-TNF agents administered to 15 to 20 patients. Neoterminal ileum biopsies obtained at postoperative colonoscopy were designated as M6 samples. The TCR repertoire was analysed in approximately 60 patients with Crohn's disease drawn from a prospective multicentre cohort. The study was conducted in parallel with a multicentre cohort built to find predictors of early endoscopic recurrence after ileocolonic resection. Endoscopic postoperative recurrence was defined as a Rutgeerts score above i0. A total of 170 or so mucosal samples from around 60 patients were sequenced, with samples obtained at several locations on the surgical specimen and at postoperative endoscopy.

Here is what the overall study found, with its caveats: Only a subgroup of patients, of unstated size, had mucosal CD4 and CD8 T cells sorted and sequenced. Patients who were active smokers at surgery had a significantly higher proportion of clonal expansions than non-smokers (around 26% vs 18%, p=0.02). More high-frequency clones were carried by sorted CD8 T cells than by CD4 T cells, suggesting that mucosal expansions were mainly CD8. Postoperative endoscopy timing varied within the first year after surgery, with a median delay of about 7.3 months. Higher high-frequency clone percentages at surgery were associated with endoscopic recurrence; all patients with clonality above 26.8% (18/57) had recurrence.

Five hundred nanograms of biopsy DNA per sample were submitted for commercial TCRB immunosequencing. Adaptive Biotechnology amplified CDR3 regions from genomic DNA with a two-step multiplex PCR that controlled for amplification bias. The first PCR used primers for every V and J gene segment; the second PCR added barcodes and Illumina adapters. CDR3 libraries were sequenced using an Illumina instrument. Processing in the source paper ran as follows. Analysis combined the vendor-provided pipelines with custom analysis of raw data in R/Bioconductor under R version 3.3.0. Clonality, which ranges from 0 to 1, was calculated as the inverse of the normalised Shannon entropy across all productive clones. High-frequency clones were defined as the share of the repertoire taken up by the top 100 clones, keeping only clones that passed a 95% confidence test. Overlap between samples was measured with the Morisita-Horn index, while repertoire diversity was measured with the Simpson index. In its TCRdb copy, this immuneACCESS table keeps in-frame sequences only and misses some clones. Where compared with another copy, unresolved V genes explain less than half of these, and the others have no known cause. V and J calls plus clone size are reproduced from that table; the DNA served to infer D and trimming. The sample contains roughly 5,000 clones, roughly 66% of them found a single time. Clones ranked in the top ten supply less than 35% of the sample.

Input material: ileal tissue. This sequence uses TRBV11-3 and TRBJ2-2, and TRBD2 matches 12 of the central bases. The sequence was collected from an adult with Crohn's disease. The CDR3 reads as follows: CASSFGLAGPGELFF. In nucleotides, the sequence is TGTGCCAGCAGCTTTGGACTAGCGGGACCCGGGGAGCTGTTTTTT.